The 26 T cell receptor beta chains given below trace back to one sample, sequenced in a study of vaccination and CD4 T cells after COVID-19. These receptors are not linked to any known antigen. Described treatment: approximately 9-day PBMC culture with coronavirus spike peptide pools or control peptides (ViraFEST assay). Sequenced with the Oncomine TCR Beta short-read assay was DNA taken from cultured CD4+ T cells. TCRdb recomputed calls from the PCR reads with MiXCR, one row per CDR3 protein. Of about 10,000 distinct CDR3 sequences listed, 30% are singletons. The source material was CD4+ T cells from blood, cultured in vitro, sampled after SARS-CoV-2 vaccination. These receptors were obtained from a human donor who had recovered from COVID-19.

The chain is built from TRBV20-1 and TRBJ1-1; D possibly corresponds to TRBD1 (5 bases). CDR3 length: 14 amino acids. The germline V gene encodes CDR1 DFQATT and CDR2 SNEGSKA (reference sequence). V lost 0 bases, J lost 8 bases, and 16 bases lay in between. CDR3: CSARDVLWTMEAFF. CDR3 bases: TGCAGTGCTAGAGATGTTTTATGGACAATGGAAGCTTTCTTT.

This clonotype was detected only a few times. The CDR3 spells CASSLQGSYNEQFF. For the CDR3, the DNA is TGTGCCAGCAGCCTACAGGGGTCCTACAATGAGCAGTTCTTC. The chain carries TRBV25-1 and TRBJ2-1, with 7 bases matching TRBD1. Germline CDR1 and CDR2: MGHDK and SYGVNS. V lost 6 bases and J lost 1; bases outside the gene matches: 3. This CDR3 has 14 amino acids.

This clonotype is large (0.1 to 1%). CDR3 DNA sequence: TGTGCCAGTAGTATAGGAGACAGGGGGAGCAATCAGCCCCAGCATTTT. Translating it yields CASSIGDRGSNQPQHF. The rearrangement links TRBV19 to TRBJ1-5; TRBD1 matches 9 bases. This CDR3 is 16 amino acids long. V dropped 1 base and J dropped 1; count of bases not matched to a gene: 2. The germline V gene encodes CDR1 LNHDA and CDR2 SQIVND (reference sequence). Filled out from reference TRBV19 and TRBJ1-5, the complete variable domain reads DGGITQSPKYLFRKEGQNVTLSCEQNLNHDAMYWYRQDPGQGLRLIYYSQIVNDFQKGDIAEGYSVSREKKESFPLTVTSAQKNPTAFYLCASSIGDRGSNQPQHFGDGTRLSIL.

CDR3 DNA: TGTGCCAGCAGACCCGGACTAGCGGGAGGGGAAAACATTCAGTACTTC. It encodes CASRPGLAGGENIQYF. This chain links TRBV6-2 or TRBV6-3 with TRBJ2-4; TRBD2 aligns across 15 bases. Germline V gene data show CDR1 as MNHEY and CDR2 as SVGEGT. CDR3 length: 16 amino acids. V trimming: 6 bases; J trimming: 5 bases; junction bases outside the gene matches: 5.

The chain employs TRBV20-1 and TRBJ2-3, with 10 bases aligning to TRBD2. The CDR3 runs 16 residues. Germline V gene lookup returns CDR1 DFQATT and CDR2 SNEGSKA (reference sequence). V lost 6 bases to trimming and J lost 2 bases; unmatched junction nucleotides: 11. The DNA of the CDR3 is TGCAGTGCCCCCCGCGGACTAGCGGTACTCACAGATACGCAGTATTTT. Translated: CSAPRGLAVLTDTQYF.

The CDR3 is CSARAEGANYGYTF. The CDR3 nucleotides read TGCAGTGCTAGAGCAGAGGGGGCTAACTATGGCTACACCTTC. The J gene is TRBJ1-2, the V gene TRBV20-1, with TRBD1 as a possible D gene (6 bases). This CDR3 contains 14 residues. The V end was cut by 1 base, the J end by 0 bases, with 9 bases between. The germline gives CDR1 DFQATT, CDR2 SNEGSKA (reference sequence).

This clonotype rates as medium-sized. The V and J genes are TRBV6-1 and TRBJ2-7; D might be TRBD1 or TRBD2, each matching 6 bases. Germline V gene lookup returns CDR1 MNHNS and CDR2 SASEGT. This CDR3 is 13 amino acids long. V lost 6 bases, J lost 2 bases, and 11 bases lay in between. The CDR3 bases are TGTGCCAGCAGCAGGGGACTGACCTACGAGCAGTACTTC. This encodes CASSRGLTYEQYF.

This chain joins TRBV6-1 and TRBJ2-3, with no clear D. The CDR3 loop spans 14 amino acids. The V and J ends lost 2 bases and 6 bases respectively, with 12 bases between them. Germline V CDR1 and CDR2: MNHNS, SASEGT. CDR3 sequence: CASSEPRVGDTQYF. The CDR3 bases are TGTGCCAGCAGTGAACCTAGGGTGGGCGATACGCAGTATTTT.

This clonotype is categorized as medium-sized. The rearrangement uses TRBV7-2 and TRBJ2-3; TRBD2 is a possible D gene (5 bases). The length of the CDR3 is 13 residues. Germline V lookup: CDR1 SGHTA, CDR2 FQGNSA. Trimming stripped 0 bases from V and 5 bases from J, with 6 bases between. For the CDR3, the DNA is TGTGCCAGCAGCTTAGCGGCGGGAGATACGCAGTATTTT. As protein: CASSLAAGDTQYF.

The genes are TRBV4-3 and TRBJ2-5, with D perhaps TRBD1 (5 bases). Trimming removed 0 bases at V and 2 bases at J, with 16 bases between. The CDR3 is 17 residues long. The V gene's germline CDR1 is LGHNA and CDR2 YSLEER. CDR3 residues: CASSQDPPTDSQETQYF. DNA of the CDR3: TGCGCCAGCAGCCAAGATCCCCCGACTGACAGTCAAGAGACCCAGTACTTC.

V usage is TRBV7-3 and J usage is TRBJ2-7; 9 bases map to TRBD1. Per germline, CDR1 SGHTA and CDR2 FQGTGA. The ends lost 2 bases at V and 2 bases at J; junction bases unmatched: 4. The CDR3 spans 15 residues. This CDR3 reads CASSLGGTGTYEQYF. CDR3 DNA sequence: TGTGCCAGCAGCTTAGGTGGGACAGGGACCTACGAGCAGTACTTC.

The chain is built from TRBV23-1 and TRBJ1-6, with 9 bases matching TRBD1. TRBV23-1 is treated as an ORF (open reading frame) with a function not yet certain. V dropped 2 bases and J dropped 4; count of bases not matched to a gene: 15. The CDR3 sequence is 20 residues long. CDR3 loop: CASSQPVDSGQGIYNSPLHF. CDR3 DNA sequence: TGCGCCAGCAGTCAACCGGTGGACTCGGGACAGGGTATTTATAATTCACCCCTCCACTTT.

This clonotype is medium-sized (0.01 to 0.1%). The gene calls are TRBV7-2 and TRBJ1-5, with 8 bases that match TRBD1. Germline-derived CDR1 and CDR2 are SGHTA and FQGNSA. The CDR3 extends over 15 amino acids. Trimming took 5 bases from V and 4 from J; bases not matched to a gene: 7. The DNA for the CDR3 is TGTGCCAGCAGCCCCGGACAGGGCCCGAATCAGCCCCAGCATTTT. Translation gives CASSPGQGPNQPQHF.

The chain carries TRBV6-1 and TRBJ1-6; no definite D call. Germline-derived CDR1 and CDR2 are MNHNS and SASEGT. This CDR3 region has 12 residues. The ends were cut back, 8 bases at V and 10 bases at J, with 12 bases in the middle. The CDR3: CASGFPNSPLHF. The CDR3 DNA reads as TGTGCCAGCGGGTTTCCGAACTCACCCCTCCACTTT.

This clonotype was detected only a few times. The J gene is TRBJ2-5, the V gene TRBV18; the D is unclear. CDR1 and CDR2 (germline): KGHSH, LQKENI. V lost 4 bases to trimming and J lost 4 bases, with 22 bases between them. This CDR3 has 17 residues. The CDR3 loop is CASSRLVGLRSPETQYF. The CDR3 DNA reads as TGTGCCAGCTCACGGCTGGTGGGCCTAAGGAGTCCAGAGACCCAGTACTTC.

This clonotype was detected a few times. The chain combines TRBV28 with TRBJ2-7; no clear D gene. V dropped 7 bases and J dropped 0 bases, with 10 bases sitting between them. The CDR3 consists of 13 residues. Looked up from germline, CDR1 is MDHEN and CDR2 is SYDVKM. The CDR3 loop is CASNQILSYEQYF. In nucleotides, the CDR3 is TGTGCCAGCAATCAGATCCTCTCCTACGAGCAGTACTTC. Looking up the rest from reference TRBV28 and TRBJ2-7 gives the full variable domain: DVKVTQSSRYLVKRTGEKVFLECVQDMDHENMFWYRQDPGLGLRLIYFSYDVKMKEKGDIPEGYSVSREKKERFSLILESASTNQTSMYLCASNQILSYEQYFGPGTRLTVT.

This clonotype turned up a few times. The chain's CDR3 is CAITPRQGTASYNEQFF. CDR3 bases: TGTGCCATCACCCCGAGGCAGGGGACGGCCTCCTACAATGAGCAGTTCTTC. The chain uses TRBV10-3 and TRBJ2-1, with a tentative D call TRBD1 (6 bases). The CDR3 has 17 amino acids. The V gene's germline CDR1 is ENHRY and CDR2 SYGVKD. Trimming cost V 7 bases and J 0 bases, with 19 bases left between them.

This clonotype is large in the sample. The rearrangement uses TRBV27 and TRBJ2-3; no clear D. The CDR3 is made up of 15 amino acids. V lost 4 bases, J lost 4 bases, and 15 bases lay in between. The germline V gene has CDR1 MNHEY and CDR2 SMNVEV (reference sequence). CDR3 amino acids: CASSSSVRIADTQYF. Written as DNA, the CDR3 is TGTGCCAGCAGTTCTAGTGTGAGGATCGCAGATACGCAGTATTTT.

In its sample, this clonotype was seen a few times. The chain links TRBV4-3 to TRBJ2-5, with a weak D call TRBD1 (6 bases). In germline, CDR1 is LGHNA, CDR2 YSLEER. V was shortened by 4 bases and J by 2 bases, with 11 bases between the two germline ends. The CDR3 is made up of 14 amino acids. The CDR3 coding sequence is TGCGCCAGCAGCCCCGGACAGTTGCAAGAGACCCAGTACTTC. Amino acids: CASSPGQLQETQYF.

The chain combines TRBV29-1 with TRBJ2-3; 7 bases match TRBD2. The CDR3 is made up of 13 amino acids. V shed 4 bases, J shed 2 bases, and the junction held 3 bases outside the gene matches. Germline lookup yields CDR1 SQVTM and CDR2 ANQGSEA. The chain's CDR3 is CSVASGATDTQYF. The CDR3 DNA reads TGCAGCGTTGCTAGCGGCGCCACAGATACGCAGTATTTT.

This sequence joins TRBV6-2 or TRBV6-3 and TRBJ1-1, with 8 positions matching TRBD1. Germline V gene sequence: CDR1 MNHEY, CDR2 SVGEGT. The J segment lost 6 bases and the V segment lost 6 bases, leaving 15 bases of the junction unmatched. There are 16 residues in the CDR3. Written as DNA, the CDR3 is TGTGCCAGCAGGCCTCCAGGGGGCAGGAGTCGCGCTGAAGCTTTCTTT. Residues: CASRPPGGRSRAEAFF.

The chain's CDR3 is CAAPWGLFF. The CDR3 DNA follows: TGTGCCGCTCCGTGGGGACTGTTTTTT. The chain uses TRBV19 and TRBJ1-4; D is unresolved. V was clipped by 11 bases and J by 13 bases, with 11 bases between them. Germline V gene sequence: CDR1 LNHDA, CDR2 SQIVND (reference sequence). The CDR3 runs to 9 residues.

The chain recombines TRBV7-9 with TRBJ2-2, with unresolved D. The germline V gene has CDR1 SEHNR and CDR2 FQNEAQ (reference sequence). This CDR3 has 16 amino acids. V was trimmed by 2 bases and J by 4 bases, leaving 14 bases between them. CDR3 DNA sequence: TGTGCCAGCAGCTTAAGTCAGATCCTTTCCACCGGGGAGCTGTTTTTT. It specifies CASSLSQILSTGELFF.

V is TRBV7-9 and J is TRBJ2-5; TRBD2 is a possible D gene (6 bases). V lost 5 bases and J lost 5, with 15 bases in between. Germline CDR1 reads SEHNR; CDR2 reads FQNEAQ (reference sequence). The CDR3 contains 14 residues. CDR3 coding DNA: TGTGCCAGCAGCCCCAAGGGAGGCGGGGAGACCCAGTACTTC. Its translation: CASSPKGGGETQYF.

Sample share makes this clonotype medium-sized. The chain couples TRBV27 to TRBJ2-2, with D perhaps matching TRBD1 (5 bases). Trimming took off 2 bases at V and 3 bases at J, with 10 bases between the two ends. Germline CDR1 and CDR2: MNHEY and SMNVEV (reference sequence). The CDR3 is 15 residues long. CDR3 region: CASSLRGQDTGELFF. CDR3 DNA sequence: TGTGCCAGCAGTTTAAGGGGCCAAGACACCGGGGAGCTGTTTTTT.

Written as DNA, the CDR3 is TGTGCCACCAGCAGAGTTCCCAGCAACGTCCTGACTTTC. Protein sequence: CATSRVPSNVLTF. The gene calls are TRBV15 and TRBJ2-6; D ambiguous. The CDR3 covers 13 residues. V was pared by 1 base and J by 9 bases, with 7 bases between. Germline CDR1 is LNHNV and CDR2 is YYDKDF (reference sequence).